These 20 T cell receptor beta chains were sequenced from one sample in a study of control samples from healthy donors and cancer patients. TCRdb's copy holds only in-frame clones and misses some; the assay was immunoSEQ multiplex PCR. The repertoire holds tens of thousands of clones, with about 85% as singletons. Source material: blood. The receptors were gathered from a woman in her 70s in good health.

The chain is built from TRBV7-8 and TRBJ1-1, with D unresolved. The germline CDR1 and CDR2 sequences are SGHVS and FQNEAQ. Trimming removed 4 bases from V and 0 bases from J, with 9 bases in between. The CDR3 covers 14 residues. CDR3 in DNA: TGTGCCAGCAGCTCCCAATTTATGAACACTGAAGCTTTCTTT. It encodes CASSSQFMNTEAFF.

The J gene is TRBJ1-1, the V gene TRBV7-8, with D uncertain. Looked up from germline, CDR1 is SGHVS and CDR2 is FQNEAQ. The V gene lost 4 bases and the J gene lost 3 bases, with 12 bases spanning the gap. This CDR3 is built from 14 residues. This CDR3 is CASSSVTTDTEAFF. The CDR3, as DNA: TGTGCCAGCAGCTCTGTGACGACGGACACTGAAGCTTTCTTT. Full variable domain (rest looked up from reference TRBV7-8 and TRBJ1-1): GAGVSQSPRYKVAKRGQDVALRCDPISGHVSLFWYQQALGQGPEFLTYFQNEAQLDKSGLPSDRFFAERPEGSVSTLKIQRTQQEDSAVYLCASSSVTTDTEAFFGQGTRLTVV.

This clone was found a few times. CDR3: CATSREVAGDYNEQFF. For the CDR3, the DNA is TGTGCCACCAGCAGAGAGGTAGCGGGGGACTACAATGAGCAGTTCTTC. The V and J genes are TRBV15 and TRBJ2-1; 9 bases are a match to TRBD2. J lost 3 bases, V lost 0 bases, and 3 bases had no gene match. The length of the CDR3 is 16 residues. Germline V gene data show CDR1 as LNHNV and CDR2 as YYDKDF (reference sequence).

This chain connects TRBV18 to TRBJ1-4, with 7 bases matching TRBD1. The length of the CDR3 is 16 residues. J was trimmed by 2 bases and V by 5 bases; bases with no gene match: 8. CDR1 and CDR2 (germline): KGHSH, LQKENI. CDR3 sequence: CASSEDRVITNEKLFF. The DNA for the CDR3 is TGTGCCAGCTCAGAAGACAGGGTAATCACTAATGAAAAACTGTTTTTT.

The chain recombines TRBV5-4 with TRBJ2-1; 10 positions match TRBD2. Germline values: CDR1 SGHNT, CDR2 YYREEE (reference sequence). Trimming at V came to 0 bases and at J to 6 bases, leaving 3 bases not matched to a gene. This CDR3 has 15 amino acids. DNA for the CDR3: TGTGCCAGCAGCTTGGAAGGACTAGCGGTCAATGAGCAGTTCTTC. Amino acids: CASSLEGLAVNEQFF. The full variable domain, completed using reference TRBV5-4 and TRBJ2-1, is ETGVTQSPTHLIKTRGQQVTLRCSSQSGHNTVSWYQQALGQGPQFIFQYYREEENGRGNFPPRFSGLQFPNYSSELNVNALELDDSALYLCASSLEGLAVNEQFFGPGTRLTVL.

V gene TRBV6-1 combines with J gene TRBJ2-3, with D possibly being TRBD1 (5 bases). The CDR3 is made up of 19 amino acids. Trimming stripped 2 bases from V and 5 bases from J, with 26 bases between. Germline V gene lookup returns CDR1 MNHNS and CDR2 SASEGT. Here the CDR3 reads CASSEKIGWQGFQRDTQYF. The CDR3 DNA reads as TGTGCCAGCAGTGAAAAGATTGGGTGGCAGGGCTTCCAGCGAGATACGCAGTATTTT.

CDR3 sequence reads: CASSLGGLAAADTQYF. In DNA, the CDR3 is TGCGCCAGCAGCTTGGGGGGACTAGCCGCAGCAGATACGCAGTATTTT. The chain is built from TRBV5-1 and TRBJ2-3; 9 nucleotides agree with TRBD2. The CDR3 is 16 residues long. Germline assignment: CDR1 SGHRS and CDR2 YFSETQ. After removal of 0 bases from V and 4 bases from J, the junction contained 6 bases not matched to a gene.

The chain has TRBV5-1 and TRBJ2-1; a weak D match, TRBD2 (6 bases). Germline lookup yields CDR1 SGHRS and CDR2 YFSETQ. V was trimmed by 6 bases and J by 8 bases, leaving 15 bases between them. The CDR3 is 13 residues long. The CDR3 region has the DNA TGCGCCAGCAATTCCGGGACTTTAGATGAGCAGTTCTTC. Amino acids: CASNSGTLDEQFF.

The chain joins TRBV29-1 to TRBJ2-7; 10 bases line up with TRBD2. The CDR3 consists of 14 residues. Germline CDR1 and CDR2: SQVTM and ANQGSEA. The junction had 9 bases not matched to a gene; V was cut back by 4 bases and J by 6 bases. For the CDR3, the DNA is TGCAGCGTTGCTAGCGGGAGTTTAAAGCTCGAGCAGTACTTC. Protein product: CSVASGSLKLEQYF.

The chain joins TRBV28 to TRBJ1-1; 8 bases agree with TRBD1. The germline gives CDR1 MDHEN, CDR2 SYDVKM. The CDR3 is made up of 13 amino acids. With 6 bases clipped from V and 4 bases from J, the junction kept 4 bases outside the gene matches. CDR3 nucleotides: TGTGCCAGCAGATCCACAGGGGGCACTGAAGCTTTCTTT. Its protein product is CASRSTGGTEAFF.

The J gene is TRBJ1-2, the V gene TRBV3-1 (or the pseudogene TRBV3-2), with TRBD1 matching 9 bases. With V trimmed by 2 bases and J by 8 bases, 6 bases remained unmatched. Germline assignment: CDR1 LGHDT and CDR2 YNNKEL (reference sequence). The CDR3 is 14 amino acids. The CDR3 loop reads CASSQPPDRGGYTF. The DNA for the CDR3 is TGTGCCAGCAGCCAACCCCCGGACAGGGGCGGCTACACCTTC.

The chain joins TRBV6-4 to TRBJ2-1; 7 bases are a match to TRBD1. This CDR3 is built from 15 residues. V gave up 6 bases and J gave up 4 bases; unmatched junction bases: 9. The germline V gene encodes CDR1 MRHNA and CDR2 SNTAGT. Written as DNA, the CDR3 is TGTGCCAGCAGCGAAGGGACAGCCGTATACAATGAGCAGTTCTTC. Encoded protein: CASSEGTAVYNEQFF.

The CDR3 here is CASSQVARGPYGYTF. Written as DNA, the CDR3 is TGTGCCAGCAGCCAAGTGGCGAGGGGCCCATATGGCTACACCTTC. The chain has TRBV3-1 (or the pseudogene TRBV3-2) and TRBJ1-2; D possibly corresponds to TRBD1 (5 bases). This CDR3 region has 15 residues. CDR1 LGHDT and CDR2 YNNKEL come from the germline V gene (reference sequence). V was cut by 1 base and J by 5 bases, with 14 bases left in between.

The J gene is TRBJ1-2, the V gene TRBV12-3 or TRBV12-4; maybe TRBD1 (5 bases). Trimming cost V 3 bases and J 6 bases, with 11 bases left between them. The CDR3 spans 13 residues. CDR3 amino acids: CASSFSRENGYTF. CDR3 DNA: TGTGCCAGCAGTTTCTCCAGGGAAAATGGCTACACCTTC.

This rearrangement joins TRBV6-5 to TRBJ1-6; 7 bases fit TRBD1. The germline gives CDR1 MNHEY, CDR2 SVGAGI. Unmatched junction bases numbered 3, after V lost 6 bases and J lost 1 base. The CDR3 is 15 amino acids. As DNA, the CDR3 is TGTGCCAGCAGGAACAGGGGTTCCTATAATTCACCCCTCCACTTT. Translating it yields CASRNRGSYNSPLHF.

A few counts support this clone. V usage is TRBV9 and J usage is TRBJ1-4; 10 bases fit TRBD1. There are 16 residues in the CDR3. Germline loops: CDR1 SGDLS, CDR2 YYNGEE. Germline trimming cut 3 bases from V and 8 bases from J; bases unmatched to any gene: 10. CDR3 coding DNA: TGTGCCAGCAGCGCTCGGACAGGGGGGGCAGGCGAAAAACTGTTTTTT. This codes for CASSARTGGAGEKLFF.

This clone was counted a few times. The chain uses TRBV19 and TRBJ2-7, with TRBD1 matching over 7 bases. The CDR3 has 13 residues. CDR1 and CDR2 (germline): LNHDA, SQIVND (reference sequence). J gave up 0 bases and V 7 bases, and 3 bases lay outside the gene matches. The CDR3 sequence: CASKRDSSYEQYF. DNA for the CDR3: TGTGCCAGTAAACGGGACAGCTCCTACGAGCAGTACTTC.

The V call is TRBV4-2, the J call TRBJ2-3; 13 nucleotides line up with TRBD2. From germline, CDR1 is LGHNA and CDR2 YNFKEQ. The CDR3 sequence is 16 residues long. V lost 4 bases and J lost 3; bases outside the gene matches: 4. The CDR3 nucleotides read TGTGCCAGCAGCCCCCGGACTAGCGGGGGTACAGATACGCAGTATTTT. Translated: CASSPRTSGGTDTQYF.

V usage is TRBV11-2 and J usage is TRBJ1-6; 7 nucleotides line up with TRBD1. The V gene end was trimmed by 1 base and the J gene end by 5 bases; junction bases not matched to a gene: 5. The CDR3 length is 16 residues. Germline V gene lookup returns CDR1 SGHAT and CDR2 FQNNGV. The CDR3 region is CASSLGKGANNSPLHF. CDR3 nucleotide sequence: TGTGCCAGCAGCTTAGGGAAGGGGGCAAATAATTCACCCCTCCACTTT.

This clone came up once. The CDR3 nucleotides are TGTGCCAGCACCACACCCAGGACAGGGAGTACCTTC. This translates into CASTTPRTGSTF. The rearrangement uses TRBV28 and TRBJ1-2, with 8 bases fitting TRBD1. Germline CDR1 is MDHEN and CDR2 is SYDVKM. The V segment lost 7 bases and the J segment 14 bases; nucleotides outside the gene matches: 12. The CDR3 is made up of 12 amino acids.